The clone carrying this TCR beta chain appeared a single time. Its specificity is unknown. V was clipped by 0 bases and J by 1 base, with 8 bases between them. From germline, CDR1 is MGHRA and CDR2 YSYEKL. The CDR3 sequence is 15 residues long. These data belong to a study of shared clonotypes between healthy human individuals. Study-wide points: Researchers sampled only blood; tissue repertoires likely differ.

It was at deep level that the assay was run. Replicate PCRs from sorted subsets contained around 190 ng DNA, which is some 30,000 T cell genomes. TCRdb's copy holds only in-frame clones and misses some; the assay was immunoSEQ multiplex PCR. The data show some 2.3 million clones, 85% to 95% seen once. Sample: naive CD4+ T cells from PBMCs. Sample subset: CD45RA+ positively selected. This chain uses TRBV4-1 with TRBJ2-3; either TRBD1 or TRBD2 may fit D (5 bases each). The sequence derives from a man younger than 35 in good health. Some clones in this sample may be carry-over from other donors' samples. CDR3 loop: CASSQDRGGTDTQYF. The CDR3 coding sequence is TGCGCCAGCAGCCAAGATCGAGGGGGCACAGATACGCAGTATTTT.